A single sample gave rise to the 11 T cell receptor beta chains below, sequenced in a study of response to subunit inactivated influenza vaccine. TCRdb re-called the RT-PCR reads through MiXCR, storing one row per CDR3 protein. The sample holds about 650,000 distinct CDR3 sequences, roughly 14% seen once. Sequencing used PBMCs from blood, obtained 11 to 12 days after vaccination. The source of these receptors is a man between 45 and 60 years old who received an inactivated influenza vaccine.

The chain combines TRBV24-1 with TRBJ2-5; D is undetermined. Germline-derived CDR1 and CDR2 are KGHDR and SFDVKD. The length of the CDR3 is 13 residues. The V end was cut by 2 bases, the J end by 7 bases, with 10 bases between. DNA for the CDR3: TGTGCCACCAGTGATTCCAGGATGGGGACCCAGTACTTC. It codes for CATSDSRMGTQYF.

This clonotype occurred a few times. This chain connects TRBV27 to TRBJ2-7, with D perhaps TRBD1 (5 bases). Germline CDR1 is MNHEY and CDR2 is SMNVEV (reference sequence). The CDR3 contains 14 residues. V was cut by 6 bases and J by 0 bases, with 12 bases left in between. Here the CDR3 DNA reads TGTGCCAGCAGCCCTGGACACCTCTCCTACGAGCAGTACTTC. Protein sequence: CASSPGHLSYEQYF.

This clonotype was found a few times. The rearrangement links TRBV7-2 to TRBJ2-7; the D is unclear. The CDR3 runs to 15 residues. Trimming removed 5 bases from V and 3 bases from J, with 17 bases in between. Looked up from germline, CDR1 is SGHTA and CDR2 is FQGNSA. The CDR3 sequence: CASSPGYRKHYEQYF. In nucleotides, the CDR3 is TGTGCCAGCAGCCCGGGCTACAGAAAGCACTACGAGCAGTACTTC. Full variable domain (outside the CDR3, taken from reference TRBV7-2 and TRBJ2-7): GAGVSQSPSNKVTEKGKDVELRCDPISGHTALYWYRQSLGQGLEFLIYFQGNSAPDKSGLPSDRFSAERTGGSVSTLTIQRTQQEDSAVYLCASSPGYRKHYEQYFGPGTRLTVT.

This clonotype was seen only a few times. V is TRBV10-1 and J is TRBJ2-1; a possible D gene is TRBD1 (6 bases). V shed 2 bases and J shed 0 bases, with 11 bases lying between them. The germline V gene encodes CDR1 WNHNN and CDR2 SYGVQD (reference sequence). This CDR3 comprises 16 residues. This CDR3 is CASSEIRGFSYNEQFF. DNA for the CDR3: TGCGCCAGCAGTGAGATTAGGGGGTTCTCCTACAATGAGCAGTTCTTC.

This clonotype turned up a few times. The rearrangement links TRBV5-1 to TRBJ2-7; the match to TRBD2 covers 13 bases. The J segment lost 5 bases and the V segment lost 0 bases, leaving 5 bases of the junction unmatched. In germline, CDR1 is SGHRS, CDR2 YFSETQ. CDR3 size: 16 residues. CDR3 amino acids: CASSLAWTSGGDEQYF. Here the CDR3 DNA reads TGCGCCAGCAGCTTGGCATGGACTAGCGGGGGCGACGAGCAGTACTTC.

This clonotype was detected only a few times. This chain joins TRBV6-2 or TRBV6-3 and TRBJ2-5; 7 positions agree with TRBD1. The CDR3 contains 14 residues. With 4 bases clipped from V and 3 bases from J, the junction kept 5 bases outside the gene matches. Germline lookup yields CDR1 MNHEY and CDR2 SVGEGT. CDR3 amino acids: CASSSYGQEETQYF. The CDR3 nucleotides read TGTGCCAGCAGTTCGTATGGACAGGAAGAGACCCAGTACTTC.

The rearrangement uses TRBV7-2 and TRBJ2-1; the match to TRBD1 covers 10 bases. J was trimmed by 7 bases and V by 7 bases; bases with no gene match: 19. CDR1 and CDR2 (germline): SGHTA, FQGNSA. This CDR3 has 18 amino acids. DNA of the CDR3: TGTGCCAGCACCCTAGGGCGGAGTAGGGACAGGGGTGCAAATGAGCAGTTCTTC. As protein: CASTLGRSRDRGANEQFF.

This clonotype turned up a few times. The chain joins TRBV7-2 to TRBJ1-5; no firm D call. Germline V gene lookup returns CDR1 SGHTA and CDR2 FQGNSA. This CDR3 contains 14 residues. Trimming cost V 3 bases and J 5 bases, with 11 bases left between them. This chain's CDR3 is CASSFSGRDQPQHF. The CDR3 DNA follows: TGTGCCAGCAGCTTTTCGGGTAGGGATCAGCCCCAGCATTTT.

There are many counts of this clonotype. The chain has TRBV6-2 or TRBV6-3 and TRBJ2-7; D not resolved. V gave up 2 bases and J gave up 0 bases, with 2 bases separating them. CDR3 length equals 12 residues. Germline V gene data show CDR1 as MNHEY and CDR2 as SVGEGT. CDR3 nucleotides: TGTGCCAGCAGTTACAGCTCCTACGAGCAGTACTTC. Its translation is CASSYSSYEQYF.

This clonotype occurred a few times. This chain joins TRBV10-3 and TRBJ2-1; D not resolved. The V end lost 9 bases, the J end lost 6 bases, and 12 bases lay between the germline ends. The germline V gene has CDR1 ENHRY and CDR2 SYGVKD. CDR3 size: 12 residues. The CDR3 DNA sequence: TGTGCCATGGGCCGGACGGGCAATGAGCAGTTCTTC. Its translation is CAMGRTGNEQFF.

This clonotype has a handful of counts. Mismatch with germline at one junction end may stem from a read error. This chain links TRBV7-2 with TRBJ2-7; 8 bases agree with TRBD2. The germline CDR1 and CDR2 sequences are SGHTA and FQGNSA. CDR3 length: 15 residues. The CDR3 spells CASSLVGTSSYEQDF. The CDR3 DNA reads TGTGCCAGCAGCTTAGTCGGGACTAGTTCTTACGAGCAGGACTTC.